Included here is one T cell receptor (beta chain) sequence, with context. Its antigen remains unknown. This CDR3 has 12 residues. Germline assignment: CDR1 MNHEY and CDR2 SVGEGT. Trimming removed 7 bases from V and 5 bases from J, with 11 bases in between. Every sample yielded at least 6.5 million isolated PBMCs. Together with a sample-barcoded 5' primer, a J-beta primer mix was included in a second PCR lasting about 6 to 11 cycles. TCRdb passed the 5' RACE reads through MiXCR, listing each CDR3 protein once. The table records 1.5 million to 2 million distinct CDR3 sequences, less than 50% of them present only once. These data belong to a study of blood T cells in healthy people across ages. At the level of the study: Roughly one uniquely barcoded beta molecule per two T cells was captured. General study results and limits: Conclusively comparing naive with antigen-experienced cells was impossible with unsorted PBMCs.

The material sequenced was blood. V usage is TRBV6-2 or TRBV6-3 and J usage is TRBJ1-2; TRBD1 is a possible D gene (5 bases). This sequence was found in a middle-aged woman in good health. The CDR3 DNA reads TGTGCCAGCAAAACGGGGGAATATGGCTACACCTTC. Translating gives CASKTGEYGYTF.